This T cell receptor (beta chain) was captured by sequencing in a study of molecular identifiers for immune sequencing clone quantification. This clonotype was seen a handful of times. Each CDR3 protein is one row after TCRdb ran MiXCR on the PCR reads. The repertoire has more than 450,000 distinct CDR3 sequences, around 21% of them found once; the top ten carry about 0.84%. V lost 0 bases, J lost 7 bases, and 9 bases stayed unmatched. Per germline, CDR1 LGHDT and CDR2 YNNKEL (reference sequence). The CDR3 runs 15 residues. What was sequenced was naive CD8+ T cells from blood, with Jurkat cell RNA spiked in. Documented subset: FACS-sorted CD8+CD4-CCR7+CD45RA+ naive T cells. This receptor was identified in a human donor in good health. Some libraries in this study had Jurkat cell RNA spiked in. The chain carries TRBV3-1 and TRBJ2-7; TRBD2 agrees at 7 bases. The CDR3 protein is CASSQDPGEGREQYF. CDR3 in DNA: TGTGCCAGCAGCCAAGACCCCGGGGAGGGGAGGGAGCAGTACTTC.